Below are 16 T cell receptor beta chains sequenced from a single sample in a study of cytomegalovirus exposure and HLA in healthy donors (dated by TCRdb to about 2017). Library prep was done by the immunoSEQ multiplex PCR assay. A mixture of 60 forward primers for TCR Vbeta segments and 13 reverse primers for TCR Jbeta segments was used in the multiplex PCR. Here the immuneACCESS table is served through TCRdb, limited to in-frame sequences with V and J called. Missing clones are a known gap in these copies; in checked studies unresolved V genes cover under half, and the rest lacks a known reason. This sample's table has entries for approximately 130,000 clones. Clones ranked in the top ten supply approximately 1.9% of the sample. The sequenced material came from PBMCs. The receptors shown here come from a woman aged 55-69 years in good health and CMV-seronegative.

This chain's CDR3 is CASSRPDPGTGDGYTF. For the CDR3, the DNA is TGCGCCAGCAGCCGACCTGACCCCGGGACAGGGGACGGCTACACCTTC. This chain joins TRBV5-1 and TRBJ1-2; TRBD1 aligns across 10 bases. Trimming removed 4 bases from V and 8 bases from J; junction bases left unmatched: 14. Per germline, CDR1 SGHRS and CDR2 YFSETQ. The CDR3 is 16 amino acids.

The chain has TRBV29-1 and TRBJ1-1; weak D call: TRBD1 (6 bases). Germline V gene lookup returns CDR1 SQVTM and CDR2 ANQGSEA. Deletions cut 7 bases from V and 0 bases from J, with 12 bases between. The CDR3 is 13 residues long. Written as DNA, the CDR3 is TGCAGCGCCTACAGGGACCTGAACACTGAAGCTTTCTTT. Its translation is CSAYRDLNTEAFF.

The CDR3 loop is CASSLVGDSQNTGELFF. The CDR3 DNA reads TGTGCCAGCAGCTTGGTGGGGGACAGCCAAAACACCGGGGAGCTGTTTTTT. This chain joins TRBV5-8 and TRBJ2-2, with 7 bases matching TRBD1. Looked up from germline, CDR1 is SGHTS and CDR2 is YDEGEE. The CDR3 is made up of 17 amino acids. The V segment lost 0 bases and the J segment 2 bases; nucleotides outside the gene matches: 7. Complete variable domain (other parts from reference TRBV5-8 and TRBJ2-2): EAGVTQSPTHLIKTRGQQATLRCSPISGHTSVYWYQQALGLGLQFLLWYDEGEERNRGNFPPRFSGRQFPNYSSELNVNALELEDSALYLCASSLVGDSQNTGELFFGEGSRLTVL.

Note on this clone: One end of the junction fails to match germline, which may point to a read error. J is TRBJ2-5 and V is TRBV14, with a weak D call TRBD2 (6 bases). Germline assignment: CDR1 SGHDN and CDR2 FVKESK. This CDR3 contains 14 residues. CDR3 sequence reads: CASSSGLGRETRYF. CDR3 nucleotides: TGTGCCAGCAGCTCGGGACTGGGCAGGGAGACCCGGTACTTC.

This rearrangement joins TRBV19 to TRBJ1-5, with TRBD1 as a possible D gene (5 bases). CDR1 is LNHDA and CDR2 is SQIVND in the germline V gene (reference sequence). CDR3 length equals 15 residues. V was trimmed by 7 bases and J by 7 bases, leaving 20 bases between them. The CDR3 bases are TGTGCCAGTACCTCCCTGGGGGGGGTGGGACAGCCCCAGCATTTT. This encodes CASTSLGGVGQPQHF.

The gene calls are TRBV5-1 and TRBJ2-7, with 7 bases identical to TRBD1. Trimming at V came to 4 bases and at J to 2 bases, leaving 9 bases not matched to a gene. The CDR3 extends over 15 amino acids. Germline loops: CDR1 SGHRS, CDR2 YFSETQ. The DNA of the CDR3 is TGCGCCAGCAGCCCTGGGACAGTCTCTGCCTACGAGCAGTACTTC. It codes for CASSPGTVSAYEQYF.

V gene TRBV28 combines with J gene TRBJ2-7; 9 bases align to TRBD2. J gave up 4 bases and V 6 bases, and 10 bases lay outside the gene matches. Germline CDR1 MDHEN, CDR2 SYDVKM. The CDR3 runs to 15 residues. The chain's CDR3 is CASSLSGRKGYEQYF. CDR3 nucleotides: TGTGCCAGCAGCCTTAGCGGGAGAAAAGGGTACGAGCAGTACTTC.

The genes are TRBV6-6 and TRBJ1-2, with TRBD1 identical over 8 bases. CDR3 length equals 14 residues. Germline lookup yields CDR1 MNHNY and CDR2 SVGAGI (reference sequence). V dropped 6 bases and J dropped 4; count of bases not matched to a gene: 7. CDR3 sequence (DNA): TGTGCCAGCAGCCCCGAACAGGGGGGCTATGGCTACACCTTC. This translates into CASSPEQGGYGYTF.

The chain couples TRBV28 to TRBJ2-3, with unresolved D. The V end lost 4 bases, the J end lost 8 bases, and 10 bases lay between the germline ends. The germline V gene encodes CDR1 MDHEN and CDR2 SYDVKM. This CDR3 contains 12 residues. CDR3 coding DNA: TGTGCCAGCAGTTGGCGTGGCGGTACGCAGTATTTT. It encodes CASSWRGGTQYF.

CDR3 nucleotides: TGTGCCAGCAAATTGCCCGGGGAAGGGTCTGGAAACACCATATATTTT. Translation gives CASKLPGEGSGNTIYF. J is TRBJ1-3 and V is TRBV7-9, with D hard to call. Germline CDR1 and CDR2: SEHNR and FQNEAQ (reference sequence). The CDR3 covers 16 residues. Trimming pared 7 bases from V and 1 base from J, leaving 17 bases between.

The J gene is TRBJ1-2, the V gene TRBV7-2; 9 bases line up with TRBD1. Germline CDR1 is SGHTA and CDR2 is FQGNSA. This CDR3 is 16 amino acids long. The J segment lost 6 bases and the V segment lost 5 bases, leaving 13 bases of the junction unmatched. The CDR3 region has the DNA TGTGCCAGCAGCCCCGGGGGGGGACAGGGTTTCCATGGCTACACCTTC. It is translated as CASSPGGGQGFHGYTF.

The chain couples TRBV11-3 to TRBJ2-2; TRBD1 agrees at 9 bases. V shed 4 bases, J shed 4 bases, and the junction held 1 base outside the gene matches. CDR1 is SGHNT and CDR2 is YENEEA in the germline V gene. This CDR3 is 14 amino acids long. The CDR3 sequence is CASSWGQGTGELFF. CDR3 nucleotide sequence: TGTGCCAGCAGCTGGGGACAGGGCACCGGGGAGCTGTTTTTT.

The chain has TRBV5-1 and TRBJ2-7; D is undetermined. CDR1 and CDR2 from the germline V gene are SGHRS and YFSETQ. The CDR3 has 12 residues. Trimming removed 2 bases at V and 6 bases at J, with 9 bases between. The CDR3 bases are TGCGCCAGCAGCTTATTTCCCGGCGAGCAGTACTTC. Its translation: CASSLFPGEQYF.

The chain combines TRBV11-3 with TRBJ2-2, with a tentative D call TRBD2 (5 bases). CDR1 is SGHNT and CDR2 is YENEEA in the germline V gene. V lost 5 bases and J 9 bases, leaving 22 bases between the germline ends. The CDR3 is 16 amino acids. CDR3 amino acids: CASSQTMKSGSRELFF. CDR3 DNA: TGTGCCAGCAGCCAGACTATGAAGTCTGGGTCCAGGGAGCTGTTTTTT.

This chain links TRBV11-3 with TRBJ2-1, with TRBD2 matching over 8 bases. Per germline, CDR1 SGHNT and CDR2 YENEEA. CDR3 size: 15 residues. J gave up 9 bases and V 1 base, and 8 bases lay outside the gene matches. CDR3 sequence (DNA): TGTGCCAGCAGCTTAGCGGGGGGGGGCCTAGGTGAGCAGTTCTTC. Protein product: CASSLAGGGLGEQFF.

J is TRBJ2-1 and V is TRBV27, with 10 bases matching TRBD2. Germline lookup yields CDR1 MNHEY and CDR2 SMNVEV (reference sequence). After removal of 6 bases from V and 5 bases from J, the junction contained 4 bases not matched to a gene. CDR3 length equals 14 residues. Here the CDR3 DNA reads TGTGCCAGCAGGTTAGCGGGGGGAAACAATGAGCAGTTCTTC. Amino acids: CASRLAGGNNEQFF.